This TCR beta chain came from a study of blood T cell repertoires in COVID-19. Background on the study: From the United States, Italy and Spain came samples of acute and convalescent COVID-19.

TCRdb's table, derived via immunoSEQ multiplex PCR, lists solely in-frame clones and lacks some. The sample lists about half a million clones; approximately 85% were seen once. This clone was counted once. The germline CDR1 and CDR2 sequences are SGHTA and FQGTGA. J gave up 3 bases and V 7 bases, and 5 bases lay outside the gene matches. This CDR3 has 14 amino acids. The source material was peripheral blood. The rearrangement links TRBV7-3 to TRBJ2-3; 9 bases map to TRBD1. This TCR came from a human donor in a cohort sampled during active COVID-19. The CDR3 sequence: CASTTGQGTDTQYF. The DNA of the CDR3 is TGTGCCAGCACTACGGGACAGGGAACAGATACGCAGTATTTT.